Sequencing of this T cell receptor beta chain was carried out in a study of OX40 agonist ivuxolimab in advanced cancers. Study context: Ivuxolimab, an agonistic anti-OX40 (CD134) antibody, was given to patients. Overall study results and limits: Some nonresponders additionally presented with little normalized T-cell clonal expansion.

As concerns this clone: The antigen is undetermined.

Some clones are missing from TCRdb's copy, which holds only in-frame ones; the method was immunoSEQ multiplex PCR. The table records 35,000 to 40,000 clones, around 73% of them present only once. Trimming pared 8 bases from V and 7 bases from J, leaving 18 bases between. CDR3 length: 13 residues. Germline loops: CDR1 MNHNS, CDR2 SASEGT. The sequence was obtained from an adult with an advanced solid tumor such as melanoma, head and neck, liver or kidney cancer. The chain employs TRBV6-1 and TRBJ2-7; D unclear. The sample consisted of CD4+ or CD8+ T cells sorted from blood, taken in a trial of the OX40 agonist ivuxolimab. As DNA, the CDR3 is TGTGCCAGCTGTATGTCGTCGAGTCGGGAGCAGTACTTC. The encoded protein is CASCMSSSREQYF.